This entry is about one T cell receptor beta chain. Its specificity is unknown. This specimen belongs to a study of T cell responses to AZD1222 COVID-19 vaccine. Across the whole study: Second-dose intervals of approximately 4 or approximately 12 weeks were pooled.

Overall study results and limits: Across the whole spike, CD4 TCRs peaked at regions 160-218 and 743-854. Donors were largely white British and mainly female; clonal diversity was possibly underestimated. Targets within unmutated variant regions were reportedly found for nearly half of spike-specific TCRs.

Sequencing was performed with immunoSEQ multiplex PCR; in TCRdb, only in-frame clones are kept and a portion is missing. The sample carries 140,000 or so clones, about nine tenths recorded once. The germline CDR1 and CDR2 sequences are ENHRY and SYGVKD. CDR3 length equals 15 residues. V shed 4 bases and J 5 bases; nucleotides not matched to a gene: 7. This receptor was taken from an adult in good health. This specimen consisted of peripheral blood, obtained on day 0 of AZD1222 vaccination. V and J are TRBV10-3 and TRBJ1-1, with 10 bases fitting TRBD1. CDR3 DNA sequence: TGTGCCATCAGTGGCCCGGGACAGGGGAAAACTGAAGCTTTCTTT. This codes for CAISGPGQGKTEAFF.